This TCR beta chain comes out of a study of shared clonotypes between healthy human individuals. Study-level results: Non-shared clonotypes had lower generation probabilities than those shared by all four donors.

With 1 base removed from V and 7 bases from J, the gap between germline ends came to 14 bases. The CDR3 contains 15 residues. From germline, CDR1 is LGHNA and CDR2 YSLEER. On this clone itself: Its antigen is unidentified.

The method was immunoSEQ multiplex PCR; TCRdb's version includes in-frame clones alone and lacks a portion of them. This sample carries about 690,000 clones, 90% of them seen once, and the ten largest clones take more than 30%. Recent acute infections and vaccinations were absent in the healthy HIV-negative adult donors. This receptor was taken from a man aged 18 to 30 in good health. Some clones in this sample may be carry-over from other donors' samples. The sequencing input was memory CD8+ T cells from PBMCs. Noted subset: CD45RO+ cells pooled with CCR7-negative TemRA cells. This chain uses TRBV4-3 with TRBJ2-1, with D possibly TRBD2 on 6 matching bases. DNA of the CDR3: TGCGCCAGCAGCCAAGGTGGAGGGTCAGCTAATGAGCAGTTCTTC. It yields the protein CASSQGGGSANEQFF.